One and the same sample provided the 22 T cell receptor beta chains below, sequenced in a study of shared clonotypes between healthy human individuals (dated by TCRdb to 2018 to 2020). Libraries were constructed by the immunoSEQ multiplex PCR assay. TCRdb obtained this table from immuneACCESS and retained in-frame rearrangements with V and J assigned. These tables miss some clones; where compared with another copy, unresolved V genes account for less than half of the shortfall, and the remainder is unexplained. This sample holds roughly 2.5 million clones; around nine tenths were observed only once. The ten largest clonotypes hold roughly 0.13% of the sample. Sequencing input: naive CD4+ T cells sorted from blood. The sample's cell subset or site label is to be understood as: CD45RA+ positively selected. The receptor set was obtained from a man younger than 35 in good health.

About this clone: Different DNA sequences within this sample yield the same CDR3. The rearrangement links TRBV2 to TRBJ2-2, with D hard to call. This CDR3 has 13 residues. Trimming took 1 base from V and 2 from J, leaving 2 bases between them. Germline V gene sequence: CDR1 SNHLY, CDR2 FYNNEI. The CDR3: CASSEENTGELFF. The DNA for the CDR3 is TGTGCCAGCAGTGAAGAAAACACCGGGGAGCTGTTTTTT.

Of note for this clone: This specimen includes other DNA sequences encoding the same CDR3. Here the CDR3 reads CASSSGQGYEQYF. CDR3 DNA: TGTGCCAGCAGCTCGGGACAGGGCTACGAGCAGTACTTC. The V and J genes are TRBV5-4 and TRBJ2-7, with 9 bases fitting TRBD1. The CDR3 totals 13 residues. The germline CDR1 and CDR2 sequences are SGHNT and YYREEE (reference sequence). Unmatched junction bases numbered 1, after V lost 3 bases and J lost 3 bases.

The chain uses TRBV30 and TRBJ2-3, with 9 bases aligning to TRBD2. The CDR3 covers 16 residues. Germline V lookup: CDR1 GTSNPN, CDR2 SVGIG (reference sequence). With V trimmed by 0 bases and J by 2 bases, 6 bases remained unmatched. Here the CDR3 reads CAWSVGGTSNTDTQYF. DNA for the CDR3: TGTGCCTGGAGTGTAGGGGGGACTAGCAACACAGATACGCAGTATTTT. Combining the CDR3 with reference TRBV30 and TRBJ2-3 gives the whole variable domain SQTIHQWPATLVQPVGSPLSLECTVEGTSNPNLYWYRQAAGRGLQLLFYSVGIGQISSEVPQNLSASRPQDRQFILSSKKLLLSDSGFYLCAWSVGGTSNTDTQYFGPGTRLTVL.

This chain links TRBV6-5 with TRBJ2-7, with TRBD2 as a possible D gene (5 bases). V gave up 0 bases and J gave up 7 bases, with 19 bases separating them. Germline CDR1 and CDR2: MNHEY and SVGAGI. This CDR3 comprises 16 residues. The chain's CDR3 is CASSYSRPSLISEQYF. CDR3 bases: TGTGCCAGCAGTTACTCGAGGCCTAGCCTCATATCTGAGCAGTACTTC.

The chain is built from TRBV5-1 and TRBJ1-2; TRBD1 aligns across 9 bases. This CDR3 contains 16 residues. Germline V gene data show CDR1 as SGHRS and CDR2 as YFSETQ. Losses at the gene ends were 0 bases for V and 4 bases for J; bases not matched to a gene: 7. This CDR3 is CASSLAITGGGYGYTF. The CDR3 DNA reads TGCGCCAGCAGCTTGGCCATTACAGGGGGCGGCTATGGCTACACCTTC.

The rearrangement uses TRBV25-1 and TRBJ1-1; 7 bases align to TRBD1. V lost 4 bases and J lost 1; bases outside the gene matches: 9. Germline V CDR1 and CDR2: MGHDK, SYGVNS. The CDR3 contains 16 residues. The CDR3 nucleotides are TGTGCCAGCAGTGCCGTGGTAGGGGGCTCGAACACTGAAGCTTTCTTT. Translated, it gives CASSAVVGGSNTEAFF.

This chain joins TRBV21-1 and TRBJ2-7; whether TRBD2, the table's D call, matches the DNA was not checked. TRBV21-1 is a listed pseudogene. The CDR3 extends over 15 amino acids. The CDR3 loop reads CASSKALEDRNEQYF. The CDR3 nucleotides are TGTGCCAGCAGCAAAGCGCTGGAGGATCGGAACGAGCAGTACTTC.

The chain joins TRBV11-2 to TRBJ2-1; D may be TRBD2 (7 bases). The V gene's germline CDR1 is SGHAT and CDR2 FQNNGV. V lost 1 base and J lost 8, with 15 bases in between. This CDR3 comprises 15 residues. CDR3 sequence (DNA): TGTGCCAGCAGCTTAGTTTTCGGGGGGCGGGATGAGCAGTTCTTC. Its translation is CASSLVFGGRDEQFF.

The rearrangement links TRBV28 to TRBJ2-7; tentative D call: TRBD2 (6 bases). This CDR3 spans 13 amino acids. V shed 8 bases and J shed 3 bases, with 14 bases lying between them. Germline-derived CDR1 and CDR2 are MDHEN and SYDVKM. The CDR3 DNA follows: TGTGCCAGCCGATTTAGCGGCAGCTACGAGCAGTACTTC. It translates to CASRFSGSYEQYF.

This sequence joins TRBV11-2 and TRBJ2-1, with D unresolved. This CDR3 spans 16 amino acids. The germline CDR1 and CDR2 sequences are SGHAT and FQNNGV. V was cut by 1 base and J by 2 bases, with 12 bases left in between. This CDR3 reads CASSLAGTAAYNEQFF. The CDR3 bases are TGTGCCAGCAGCTTAGCAGGCACAGCTGCCTACAATGAGCAGTTCTTC.

This sequence joins TRBV7-2 and TRBJ1-2; D gene ambiguous. CDR1 is SGHTA and CDR2 is FQGNSA in the germline V gene. This CDR3 comprises 15 residues. Trimming cost V 2 bases and J 8 bases, with 18 bases left between them. The CDR3 spells CASSLRRDSAGGYTF. As DNA, the CDR3 is TGTGCCAGCAGCTTAAGGAGAGATAGCGCAGGAGGCTACACCTTC. Drawing the rest from reference TRBV7-2 and TRBJ1-2, the complete variable domain is GAGVSQSPSNKVTEKGKDVELRCDPISGHTALYWYRQSLGQGLEFLIYFQGNSAPDKSGLPSDRFSAERTGGSVSTLTIQRTQQEDSAVYLCASSLRRDSAGGYTFGSGTRLTVV.

The chain recombines TRBV7-6 with TRBJ2-2; the match to TRBD2 covers 7 bases. V dropped 5 bases and J dropped 2; count of bases not matched to a gene: 11. The germline gives CDR1 SGHVS, CDR2 FNYEAQ. The CDR3 spans 17 residues. The CDR3 coding sequence is TGTGCCAGCAGCGCTAACCTAGCGGCTGATAACACCGGGGAGCTGTTTTTT. Amino acids: CASSANLAADNTGELFF.

The V call is TRBV5-1, the J call TRBJ2-2; 7 nucleotides agree with TRBD1. CDR3 length equals 15 residues. Losses at the gene ends were 6 bases for V and 2 bases for J; bases not matched to a gene: 7. Germline V lookup: CDR1 SGHRS, CDR2 YFSETQ. This chain's CDR3 is CASNRGPGNTGELFF. The CDR3 bases are TGCGCCAGCAACAGGGGTCCAGGAAACACCGGGGAGCTGTTTTTT.

This chain connects TRBV4-1 to TRBJ1-5; 12 positions agree with TRBD1. J was trimmed by 7 bases and V by 0 bases; bases with no gene match: 10. CDR1 and CDR2 (germline): MGHRA, YSYEKL. This CDR3 region has 18 residues. The CDR3 nucleotides read TGCGCCAGCAGCCAAGATTGGTGGGACAGGGGGCAAGGACAGCCCCAGCATTTT. This gives the protein CASSQDWWDRGQGQPQHF.

There are a few counts of this clone. This chain links TRBV28 with TRBJ1-1, with D possibly TRBD1 on 5 matching bases. Germline V gives CDR1 MDHEN, CDR2 SYDVKM. CDR3 length: 14 amino acids. Trimming removed 5 bases from V and 5 bases from J, with 15 bases in between. The CDR3 loop is CASSPNRLATEAFF. The CDR3 nucleotides are TGTGCCAGCAGTCCGAACAGGTTGGCGACTGAAGCTTTCTTT.

This CDR3 is CASSLQEGTSIGAFF. The CDR3, as DNA: TGTGCCAGTAGTTTACAGGAGGGGACTTCTATTGGAGCTTTCTTT. The chain joins TRBV19 to TRBJ1-1, with D perhaps TRBD1 (5 bases). Germline V gives CDR1 LNHDA, CDR2 SQIVND (reference sequence). With 5 bases removed from V and 10 bases from J, the gap between germline ends came to 23 bases. The CDR3 spans 15 residues.

V gene TRBV5-1 combines with J gene TRBJ2-7, with D uncertain. Germline assignment: CDR1 SGHRS and CDR2 YFSETQ. Trimming shortened V by 3 bases and J by 5 bases, and 12 bases separated the two germline ends. This CDR3 is 13 amino acids long. CDR3 in DNA: TGCGCCAGCAGCTCCCAAGGGATGAACGAGCAGTACTTC. Its protein is CASSSQGMNEQYF.

The V and J genes are TRBV2 and TRBJ1-1, with TRBD1 matching 12 bases. Trimming took 6 bases from V and 10 from J; bases not matched to a gene: 3. The CDR3 runs 12 residues. Per the germline V gene, CDR1 is SNHLY and CDR2 is FYNNEI. CDR3 region: CASRGTGGTAFF. In DNA, the CDR3 is TGTGCCAGCAGGGGGACAGGGGGCACAGCTTTCTTT.

In this sample, this clone turned up once. This chain uses TRBV15 with TRBJ2-3; 11 bases fit TRBD2. CDR3 length: 16 amino acids. The germline gives CDR1 LNHNV, CDR2 YYDKDF (reference sequence). V shed 4 bases and J 9 bases; nucleotides not matched to a gene: 12. The DNA for the CDR3 is TGTGCCACCAGCACCGGACTAGCGGGTAACCTCTGGACGCAGTATTTT. Residues: CATSTGLAGNLWTQYF.

The chain joins TRBV6-5 to TRBJ1-2; D is unclear. This CDR3 has 15 residues. Germline V gene sequence: CDR1 MNHEY, CDR2 SVGAGI. Trimming shortened V by 5 bases and J by 0 bases, and 13 bases separated the two germline ends. The CDR3, as DNA: TGTGCCAGCAGTGGCCACGGGAAATCTAACTATGGCTACACCTTC. Its protein product is CASSGHGKSNYGYTF.

The table lists this clone with a count of one. The V gene is TRBV30, the J gene TRBJ2-7; no clear D gene. Germline V gene data show CDR1 as GTSNPN and CDR2 as SVGIG (reference sequence). V dropped 0 bases and J dropped 9 bases, with 27 bases sitting between them. This CDR3 region has 17 residues. The CDR3 bases are TGTGCCTGGAGTGTTTCTCGAACCTCGCCAGGTCCGATGGGGCAGTACTTC. The encoded protein is CAWSVSRTSPGPMGQYF.

This rearrangement joins TRBV5-1 to TRBJ1-4; 7 bases line up with TRBD1. The junction had 2 bases not matched to a gene; V was cut back by 0 bases and J by 0 bases. Germline V gene data show CDR1 as SGHRS and CDR2 as YFSETQ. This CDR3 region has 16 residues. Here the CDR3 DNA reads TGCGCCAGCAGCTTGGAGGGACAGACAACTAATGAAAAACTGTTTTTT. Translated, it gives CASSLEGQTTNEKLFF.